This T cell receptor (beta chain) was sequenced during a study of cytomegalovirus exposure and HLA in healthy donors. Findings of the study overall: Several of the most significant clusters were apparently associated with common viral pathogens in a later analysis.

The CDR3 loop spans 13 amino acids. Deletions cut 3 bases from V and 3 bases from J, with 9 bases between. Germline CDR1 SGHNT, CDR2 YYREEE (reference sequence). As for this clone: Its antigen remains unidentified.

PCR involved 60 Vbeta and 13 Jbeta primers. The protocol was immunoSEQ multiplex PCR, while the TCRdb copy is restricted to in-frame clones and leaves out a portion. The repertoire holds 100,000 to 150,000 clones, with 60% to 85% as singletons. The sample comprised PBMCs. The chain combines TRBV5-4 with TRBJ1-1, with D hard to call. The source of this sequence is a middle-aged woman in good health and CMV-seropositive. CDR3 bases: TGTGCCAGCAGCTCCGGGGTGTACACTGAAGCTTTCTTT. Translation: CASSSGVYTEAFF.